A selection of T cell receptor beta chains follows, all from one sample in a study of shared clonotypes between healthy human individuals. The assay was immunoSEQ multiplex PCR, and TCRdb's table has in-frame clones only and misses some. The sample comprises about 1.5 million clones, 98% of which are singletons, and less than 0.55% rests with the top ten. Specimen: naive CD4+ T cells sorted from blood. These receptors were taken from a man under 40 in good health. Both conserved end residues are trimmed from each CDR3. Clone size, where shown, is once, few, many, or a class for clones that have expanded.

V: TRBV5-1; size: once; J: TRBJ1-2; CDR3: ASSLDDKNYGYT
V: TRBV11-3; size: NA; J: TRBJ2-3; CDR3: ASSIQGRASDTQY
V: TRBV5-1; size: NA; J: TRBJ2-3; CDR3: ASSPGLAGEDTQY
V: TRBV28; size: NA; J: TRBJ2-2; CDR3: ASSQTGGVLF
V: TRBV29-1; size: NA; J: TRBJ2-5; CDR3: SVAAGKETQY
V: TRBV7-8; size: NA; J: TRBJ2-4; CDR3: ASSSSGGAQNIQY
V: TRBV2; size: few; J: TRBJ2-7; CDR3: ASRAYEQY
V: TRBV6-1; size: few; J: TRBJ2-2; CDR3: ASSELGVRENTGELF
V: TRBV2; size: NA; J: TRBJ2-2; CDR3: ASSWTSGRAIDTGELF
V: TRBV25-1; size: once; J: TRBJ2-5; CDR3: ASSDNQETQY
V: TRBV5-8; size: NA; J: TRBJ2-5; CDR3: ASSSWGRQETQY
V: TRBV5-5; size: NA; J: TRBJ2-7; CDR3: ASSPLAGGSASEQY
V: TRBV6-5; size: NA; J: TRBJ2-5; CDR3: ASQAGGKETQY
V: TRBV20-1; size: NA; J: TRBJ1-2; CDR3: SASGRIGYT
V: TRBV5-1; size: once; J: TRBJ2-7; CDR3: ASSGGGQAPNEQY
V: TRBV29-1; size: NA; J: TRBJ2-2; CDR3: SVGTGAVEELF
V: TRBV2; size: NA; J: TRBJ1-5; CDR3: ASIDRAGDQPQH
V: TRBV27; size: NA; J: TRBJ1-5; CDR3: ASSRLADRRNQPQH
V: TRBV7-2; size: NA; J: TRBJ2-5; CDR3: ASSLSLQETQY
V: TRBV9; size: NA; J: TRBJ2-2; CDR3: ASSVVSSGTGELF
V: TRBV2; size: NA; J: TRBJ1-5; CDR3: ASNGGSNQPQH
V: TRBV28; size: NA; J: TRBJ1-5; CDR3: ASSLLAGTGNQPQH
V: TRBV9; size: NA; J: TRBJ2-1; CDR3: ASSPQGTDLNEQF
V: TRBV6-1; size: NA; J: TRBJ1-5; CDR3: ASSEGTGLFSNQPQH
V: TRBV7-2; size: NA; J: TRBJ2-2; CDR3: ASSFQGGGELF
V: TRBV5-1; size: NA; J: TRBJ1-4; CDR3: ASSSDRATNEKLF
V: TRBV10-3; size: NA; J: TRBJ2-7; CDR3: AISGTSGGSSYEQY
V: TRBV2; size: NA; J: TRBJ1-2; CDR3: ASHFEGTAIGYT
V: TRBV28; size: NA; J: TRBJ2-2; CDR3: ASTAGGTTGELF
V: TRBV6-5; size: NA; J: TRBJ1-5; CDR3: ASSPRSDNQPQH
V: TRBV11-3; size: NA; J: TRBJ2-2; CDR3: ASSLDQQRQGFSGELF
V: TRBV5-4; size: NA; J: TRBJ2-1; CDR3: ASSLLLAGNYNEQF
V: TRBV28; size: NA; J: TRBJ2-3; CDR3: ASSLLGRGTDTQY
V: TRBV7-8; size: once; J: TRBJ2-1; CDR3: ASSPYDSLDEQF
V: TRBV7-8; size: once; J: TRBJ1-1; CDR3: ASSLVGGLNTEAF
V: TRBV19; size: once; J: TRBJ2-7; CDR3: ASSANPGTGGEQY
V: TRBV5-4; size: NA; J: TRBJ2-7; CDR3: ASSLAGGLNEQY
V: TRBV7-9; size: NA; J: TRBJ2-6; CDR3: ASSLQEGFPGANVLT
V: TRBV7-9; size: NA; J: TRBJ2-1; CDR3: ASSPGRGRGSYNEQF
V: TRBV9; size: NA; J: TRBJ2-7; CDR3: ASSVAAEPHYEQY
V: TRBV5-4; size: NA; J: TRBJ2-5; CDR3: ASSRYRDQETQY
V: TRBV7-8; size: NA; J: TRBJ2-1; CDR3: ASSSPLLWGQGGHEQF